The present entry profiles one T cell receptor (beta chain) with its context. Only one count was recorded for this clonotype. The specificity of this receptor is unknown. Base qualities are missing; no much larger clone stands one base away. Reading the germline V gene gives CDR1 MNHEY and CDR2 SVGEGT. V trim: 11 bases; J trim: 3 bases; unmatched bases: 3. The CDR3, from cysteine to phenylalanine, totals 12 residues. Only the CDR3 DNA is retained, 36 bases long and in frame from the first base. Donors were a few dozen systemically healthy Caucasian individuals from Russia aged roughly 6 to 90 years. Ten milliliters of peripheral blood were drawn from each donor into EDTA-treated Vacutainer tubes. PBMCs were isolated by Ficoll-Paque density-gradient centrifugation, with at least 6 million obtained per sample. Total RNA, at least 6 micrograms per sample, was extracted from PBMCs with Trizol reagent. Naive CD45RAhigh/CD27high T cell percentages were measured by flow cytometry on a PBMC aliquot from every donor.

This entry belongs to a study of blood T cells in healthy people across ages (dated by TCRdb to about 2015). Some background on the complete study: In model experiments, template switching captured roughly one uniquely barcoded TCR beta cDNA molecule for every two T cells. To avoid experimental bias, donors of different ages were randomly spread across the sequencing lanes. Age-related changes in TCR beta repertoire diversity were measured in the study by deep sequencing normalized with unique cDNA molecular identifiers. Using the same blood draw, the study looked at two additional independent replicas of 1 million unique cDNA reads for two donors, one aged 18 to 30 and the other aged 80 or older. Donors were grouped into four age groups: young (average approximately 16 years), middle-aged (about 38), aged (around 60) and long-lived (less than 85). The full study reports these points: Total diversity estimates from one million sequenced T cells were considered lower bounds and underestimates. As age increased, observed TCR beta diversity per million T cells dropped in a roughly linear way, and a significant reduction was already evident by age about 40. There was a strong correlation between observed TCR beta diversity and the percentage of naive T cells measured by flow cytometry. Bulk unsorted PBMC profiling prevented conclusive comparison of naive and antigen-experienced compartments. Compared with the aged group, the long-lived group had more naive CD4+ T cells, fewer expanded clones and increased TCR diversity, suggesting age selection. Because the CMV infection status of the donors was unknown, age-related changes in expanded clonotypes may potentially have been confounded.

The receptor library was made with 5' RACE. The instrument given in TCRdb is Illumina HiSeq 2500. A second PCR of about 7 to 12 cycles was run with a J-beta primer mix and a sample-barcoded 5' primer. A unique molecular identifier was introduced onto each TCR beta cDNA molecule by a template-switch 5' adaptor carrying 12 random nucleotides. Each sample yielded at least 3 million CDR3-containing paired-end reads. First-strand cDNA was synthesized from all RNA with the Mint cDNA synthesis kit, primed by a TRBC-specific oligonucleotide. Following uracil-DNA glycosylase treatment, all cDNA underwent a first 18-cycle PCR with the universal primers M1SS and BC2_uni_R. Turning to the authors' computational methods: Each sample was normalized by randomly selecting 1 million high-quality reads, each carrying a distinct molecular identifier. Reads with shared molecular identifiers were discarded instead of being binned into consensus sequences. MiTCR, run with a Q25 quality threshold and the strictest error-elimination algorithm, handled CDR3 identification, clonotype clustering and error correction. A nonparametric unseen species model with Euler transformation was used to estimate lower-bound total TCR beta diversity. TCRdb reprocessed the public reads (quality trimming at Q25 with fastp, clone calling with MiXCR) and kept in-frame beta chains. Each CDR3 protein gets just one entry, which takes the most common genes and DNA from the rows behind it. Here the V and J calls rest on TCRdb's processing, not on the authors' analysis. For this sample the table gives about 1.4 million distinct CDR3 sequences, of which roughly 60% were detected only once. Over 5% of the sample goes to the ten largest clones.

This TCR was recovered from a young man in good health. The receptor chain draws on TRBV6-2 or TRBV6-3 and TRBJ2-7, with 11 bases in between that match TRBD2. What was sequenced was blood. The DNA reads TGTGCCGGCGGGACTAGCGGCTACGAGCAGTACTTC. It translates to CAGGTSGYEQYF.